The rows below give T cell receptor beta chains drawn from one sample of a study of CD8 T cells in Susac syndrome. TCRdb fed the immunoSEQ multiplex PCR reads into MiXCR, producing one record per CDR3 protein. Of 200,000 to 250,000 distinct CDR3 sequences in the sample, roughly 93% were seen once. The sequencing input was CD4+ T cells from PBMCs. The origin of the receptors is a human donor with multiple sclerosis. Both conserved end residues are part of each CDR3. D genes are given only for firm matches.

v_call: TRBV11-1
j_call: TRBJ1-1
d_call: TRBD1
cdr3_nt: TGTGCCAGCAGCCCTGGGACAGGTAGAATGAACACTGAAGCTTTCTTT
cdr3_aa: CASSPGTGRMNTEAFF

v_call: TRBV10-3
j_call: TRBJ1-2
d_call: -
cdr3_nt: TGTGCCATCAGTGCCGGGACGGGGGGAGATGGCTACACCTTC
cdr3_aa: CAISAGTGGDGYTF

v_call: TRBV6-5
j_call: TRBJ2-1
d_call: TRBD2
cdr3_nt: TGTGCCAGCAGTTACCATTTGGGACTAGCGGGTTCAAATGAGCAGTTCTTC
cdr3_aa: CASSYHLGLAGSNEQFF

v_call: TRBV7-2
j_call: TRBJ2-5
d_call: -
cdr3_nt: TGTGCCAGCAGCCCAAGTTGGGAGACCCAGTACTTC
cdr3_aa: CASSPSWETQYF

v_call: TRBV5-6
j_call: TRBJ2-5
d_call: -
cdr3_nt: TGTGCCAGCAGCTGGACAGATCAAGAGACCCAGTACTTC
cdr3_aa: CASSWTDQETQYF

v_call: TRBV20-1
j_call: TRBJ1-3
d_call: -
cdr3_nt: TGCAGTGCCTGGACCCCTTCTGGAAACACCATATATTTT
cdr3_aa: CSAWTPSGNTIYF

v_call: TRBV2
j_call: TRBJ1-2
d_call: -
cdr3_nt: TGTGCCAGCGGGGACACAGTCTATGGCTACACCTTC
cdr3_aa: CASGDTVYGYTF

v_call: TRBV29-1
j_call: TRBJ2-5
d_call: -
cdr3_nt: TGCAGCGAGGGGGAGGGGGAGACCCAGTACTTC
cdr3_aa: CSEGEGETQYF

v_call: TRBV7-9
j_call: TRBJ1-1
d_call: -
cdr3_nt: TGTGCCAGCAGCTTCTCCAGGGGTGTAAACACTGAAGCTTTCTTT
cdr3_aa: CASSFSRGVNTEAFF

v_call: TRBV20-1
j_call: TRBJ1-1
d_call: -
cdr3_nt: TGCCGGGGGGGGTTTGTGAACACTGAAGCTTTCTTT
cdr3_aa: CRGGFVNTEAFF

v_call: TRBV19
j_call: TRBJ2-2
d_call: TRBD1
cdr3_nt: TGTGCCAGTACAAACACAGGGGGCGCGGAAGGGGAGCTGTTTTTT
cdr3_aa: CASTNTGGAEGELFF

v_call: TRBV5-5
j_call: TRBJ2-7
d_call: TRBD2
cdr3_nt: TGTGCCAGCAGCCTTGTTCTCGGGCGGGGGGCAAGTGAGCAGTACTTC
cdr3_aa: CASSLVLGRGASEQYF

v_call: TRBV20-1
j_call: TRBJ2-3
d_call: -
cdr3_nt: TGCAGTGCTAGAGATATAGTTTTAGCCGACAGCTACACAGATACGCAGTATTTT
cdr3_aa: CSARDIVLADSYTDTQYF

v_call: TRBV18
j_call: TRBJ1-5
d_call: TRBD1
cdr3_nt: TGTGCCAGCTCACCCCTACCCGTGGGGACAGGGGCCCTCAATCAGCCCCAGCATTTT
cdr3_aa: CASSPLPVGTGALNQPQHF

v_call: TRBV9
j_call: TRBJ2-4
d_call: -
cdr3_nt: TGTGCCAGCAGCGCCTCCGGGGGTTTAACCAAAAACATTCAGTACTTC
cdr3_aa: CASSASGGLTKNIQYF